This T cell receptor beta chain was identified during a study of regulatory T cells in long-lasting Graves disease. Study information: Graves' cases, newly diagnosed, had used antithyroid drugs under 3 months. Broader study findings: Newly diagnosed Graves' patients exceeded persistent ones in TCR diversity.

Details on this clonotype: The target antigen is unknown.

Specified time point: newly diagnosed GD, antithyroid drugs for less than 3 months. PBMC RNA served as the TCR library source. The CDR3 is made up of 15 amino acids. Trimming pared 4 bases from V and 3 bases from J, leaving 12 bases between. CDR1 is LNHDA, CDR2 SQIVND, per germline (reference sequence). For TCR beta, libraries came from iRepertoire HTBI primers and Arm-PCR of CDR3 regions. TCRdb reprocessed the multiplex PCR reads with MiXCR, giving one entry per CDR3 protein. The sample has roughly 420,000 distinct CDR3 sequences, around 15% seen once. The data were also submitted as part of a second study, on T cells in Graves' hyperthyroidism and ophthalmopathy. That report notes: During a first-round RT-PCR of the TCR CDR3, the HTBI primer set was used.

The TCR originated in a woman in her forties or fifties with Graves disease. Sequenced here: peripheral blood mononuclear cells (PBMCs), sampled at new diagnosis, from a patient treated with antithyroid drugs. The chain is built from TRBV19 and TRBJ2-2; D is uncertain. The DNA for the CDR3 is TGTGCCAGTAGTACGCCGGAGTTGGACACCGGGGAGCTGTTTTTT. Translation gives CASSTPELDTGELFF. Looking up the rest from reference TRBV19 and TRBJ2-2 gives the full variable domain: DGGITQSPKYLFRKEGQNVTLSCEQNLNHDAMYWYRQDPGQGLRLIYYSQIVNDFQKGDIAEGYSVSREKKESFPLTVTSAQKNPTAFYLCASSTPELDTGELFFGEGSRLTVL.